This passage covers 27 T cell receptor beta chains from one sample sequenced in a study of a mutant IDH1 vaccine in newly diagnosed glioma. Only in-frame clones appear in the TCRdb table, and some are missing; sequencing was by immunoSEQ multiplex PCR. The sample consists of under 35,000 clones, approximately 90% of them appearing once. Time point in this sample: baseline, week 1 (first vaccination visit). Treatment: pre-vaccination baseline after standard-of-care therapy. The sample here was PBMCs, taken from a glioma patient treated with radiotherapy, temozolomide or both. The receptors were gathered from a woman in her thirties or forties with glioma.

J is TRBJ1-1 and V is TRBV25-1; the D is unclear. Trimming shortened V by 1 base and J by 0 bases, and 0 bases separated the two germline ends. Germline V gene sequence: CDR1 MGHDK, CDR2 SYGVNS. The CDR3 consists of 12 residues. This CDR3 reads CASSELNTEAFF. The CDR3 DNA reads as TGTGCCAGCAGTGAATTGAACACTGAAGCTTTCTTT.

The chain employs TRBV2 and TRBJ2-3; D tentatively reads TRBD1 or TRBD2 (5 bases each). The germline gives CDR1 SNHLY, CDR2 FYNNEI. The germline V and J ends were trimmed by 5 bases and 0 bases, with 9 bases remaining between them. There are 14 residues in the CDR3. The CDR3 here is CASSRRDSTDTQYF. The CDR3, as DNA: TGTGCCAGCAGTCGCCGGGACAGCACAGATACGCAGTATTTT.

On this clone: A junction end diverges from the germline sequence, so it may reflect a read error. J is TRBJ2-7 and V is TRBV28, with D perhaps assigned TRBD1 or TRBD2 (5 bases each). Germline V gene sequence: CDR1 MDHEN, CDR2 SYDVKM. CDR3 size: 13 residues. The chain's CDR3 is CASSFGAGVGHQF. The CDR3 nucleotides read TGTGCCAGCAGTTTTGGGGCCGGGGTTGGGCACCAATTC.

The chain has TRBV13 and TRBJ1-2; 7 bases map to TRBD1. V lost 5 bases and J lost 7; bases outside the gene matches: 13. The germline V gene has CDR1 PRHDT and CDR2 FYEKMQ (reference sequence). This CDR3 comprises 15 residues. The CDR3 DNA is TGTGCCAGCAGCCCCCGGGACAGCCGGGCCCGTGGCTACACCTTC. Translated: CASSPRDSRARGYTF.

This rearrangement joins TRBV5-4 to TRBJ2-7; 12 bases match TRBD2. Germline assignment: CDR1 SGHNT and CDR2 YYREEE (reference sequence). There are 15 residues in the CDR3. The ends lost 4 bases at V and 2 bases at J; junction bases unmatched: 4. Here the CDR3 DNA reads TGTGCCAGCAGCGGCTGGACTAGCGGGACCTACGAGCAGTACTTC. Protein: CASSGWTSGTYEQYF.

V and J are TRBV27 and TRBJ2-7; 10 bases are a match to TRBD1. The CDR3 runs to 14 residues. The V and J ends lost 4 bases and 4 bases, in that order; junction bases with no gene match: 4. The germline CDR1 and CDR2 sequences are MNHEY and SMNVEV (reference sequence). Here the CDR3 DNA reads TGTGCCAGCAGTTACGACAGGGGGCGGTACGAGCAGTACTTC. Translated, it gives CASSYDRGRYEQYF.

This chain connects TRBV30 to TRBJ1-3; D unresolved. Germline V gene lookup returns CDR1 GTSNPN and CDR2 SVGIG (reference sequence). The germline V and J ends were trimmed by 3 bases and 0 bases, with 6 bases remaining between them. There are 13 residues in the CDR3. The CDR3 spells CAWSSDSGNTIYF. In DNA form, the CDR3 reads TGTGCCTGGAGCAGCGACTCTGGAAACACCATATATTTT.

The rearrangement links TRBV6-1 to TRBJ2-7; tentatively, D is TRBD1 (6 bases). CDR1 and CDR2 (germline): MNHNS, SASEGT. Deletions cut 1 base from V and 2 bases from J, with 12 bases between. The CDR3 is 15 amino acids. The CDR3 sequence is CASSEVTGSAYEQYF. Here the CDR3 DNA reads TGTGCCAGCAGTGAAGTCACAGGGTCCGCCTACGAGCAGTACTTC.

The CDR3: CASSRGLGTEAFF. CDR3 bases: TGCGCCAGCAGCAGGGGGCTGGGCACTGAAGCTTTCTTT. The rearrangement uses TRBV5-1 and TRBJ1-1; TRBD1 aligns across 7 bases. Germline V gene data show CDR1 as SGHRS and CDR2 as YFSETQ. V dropped 4 bases and J dropped 4; count of bases not matched to a gene: 4. The CDR3 totals 13 residues.

This clone was seen more than once but under ten times. The rearrangement uses TRBV30 and TRBJ1-5, with a tentative D call TRBD1 (6 bases). The CDR3 has 13 amino acids. Germline CDR1 and CDR2: GTSNPN and SVGIG (reference sequence). V lost 5 bases, J lost 4 bases, and 12 bases lay in between. The CDR3 DNA is TGTGCCTGGGCCTGGACAGAGAATCAGCCCCAGCATTTT. This gives the protein CAWAWTENQPQHF.

This chain links TRBV4-1 with TRBJ1-1, with D possibly being TRBD1 (5 bases). Germline-derived CDR1 and CDR2 are MGHRA and YSYEKL. The CDR3 totals 13 residues. With 3 bases removed from V and 5 bases from J, the gap between germline ends came to 10 bases. The CDR3 protein is CASSHPGMTEAFF. Written as DNA, the CDR3 is TGCGCCAGCAGCCACCCAGGGATGACTGAAGCTTTCTTT.

The V and J genes are TRBV6-1 and TRBJ1-2, with TRBD1 as a possible D gene (6 bases). The V end was cut by 6 bases, the J end by 4 bases, with 18 bases between. This CDR3 contains 15 residues. The germline CDR1 and CDR2 sequences are MNHNS and SASEGT. CDR3 region: CASRVARGGGYGYTF. The CDR3 coding sequence is TGTGCCAGCAGGGTAGCCAGGGGTGGGGGCTATGGCTACACCTTC.

This clone has more than one count but fewer than ten. This sequence joins TRBV5-1 and TRBJ1-4; tentatively, D is TRBD1 (5 bases). The CDR3 loop spans 15 amino acids. V dropped 3 bases and J dropped 0 bases, with 9 bases sitting between them. Germline lookup yields CDR1 SGHRS and CDR2 YFSETQ. CDR3 sequence reads: CASSSTGATNEKLFF. The CDR3 DNA follows: TGCGCCAGCAGCTCCACAGGCGCAACTAATGAAAAACTGTTTTTT.

The V call is TRBV7-9, the J call TRBJ2-6; TRBD1 is a possible D gene (6 bases). Germline CDR1 SEHNR, CDR2 FQNEAQ (reference sequence). The CDR3 is 15 residues long. Between the trimmed V and J ends, which lost 5 bases and 2 bases, there was a span of 10 bases. In nucleotides, the CDR3 is TGTGCCAGCAGCCCCTGGACAGCTGGGGCCAACGTCCTGACTTTC. This gives the protein CASSPWTAGANVLTF.

V is TRBV5-1 and J is TRBJ2-7; D not resolved. The CDR3 extends over 15 amino acids. Germline V gene lookup returns CDR1 SGHRS and CDR2 YFSETQ. V lost 0 bases and J 2 bases, leaving 12 bases between the germline ends. This chain's CDR3 is CASSLEGRSTYEQYF. DNA of the CDR3: TGCGCCAGCAGCTTGGAGGGCAGGAGTACCTACGAGCAGTACTTC.

V and J are TRBV2 and TRBJ1-5, with D uncertain. V lost 7 bases and J lost 2, with 9 bases in between. Germline V CDR1 and CDR2: SNHLY, FYNNEI. This CDR3 is built from 13 residues. CDR3 coding DNA: TGTGCCAGCACCCGGCGGGGCAATCAGCCCCAGCATTTT. Residues: CASTRRGNQPQHF.

The CDR3 sequence: CASNPTGSFSQPQHF. The CDR3 DNA is TGTGCCAGTAATCCGACAGGCTCGTTTAGTCAGCCCCAGCATTTT. The J gene is TRBJ1-5, the V gene TRBV19; D may be TRBD1 (6 bases). The CDR3 sequence is 15 residues long. Trimming took 7 bases from V and 6 from J, leaving 19 bases between them. CDR1 is LNHDA and CDR2 is SQIVND in the germline V gene (reference sequence).

In this sample, this clone turned up a few times. The chain employs TRBV30 and TRBJ2-1; 7 bases align to TRBD2. The CDR3 is 14 residues long. CDR1 and CDR2 from the germline V gene are GTSNPN and SVGIG (reference sequence). With V trimmed by 5 bases and J by 10 bases, 14 bases remained unmatched. The CDR3 region is CAWGGGLAVSEQFF. The CDR3 region has the DNA TGTGCCTGGGGCGGGGGTCTAGCGGTTTCGGAGCAGTTCTTC. Filled out from reference TRBV30 and TRBJ2-1, the complete variable domain reads SQTIHQWPATLVQPVGSPLSLECTVEGTSNPNLYWYRQAAGRGLQLLFYSVGIGQISSEVPQNLSASRPQDRQFILSSKKLLLSDSGFYLCAWGGGLAVSEQFFGPGTRLTVL.

The V and J genes are TRBV10-1 and TRBJ2-6; D uncertain. CDR1 is WNHNN and CDR2 is SYGVQD in the germline V gene (reference sequence). This CDR3 is 15 amino acids long. V was pared by 4 bases and J by 1 base, with 8 bases between. The CDR3 sequence is CASSGSESGANVLTF. The CDR3 DNA sequence: TGCGCCAGCAGTGGGTCCGAGTCTGGGGCCAACGTCCTGACTTTC.

This clone was recorded once. The rearrangement uses TRBV7-9 and TRBJ2-5; 9 bases are a match to TRBD1. Per the germline V gene, CDR1 is SEHNR and CDR2 is FQNEAQ (reference sequence). V lost 6 bases to trimming and J lost 7 bases; unmatched junction nucleotides: 9. CDR3 size: 14 residues. CDR3 protein: CASRTGDRVMTQYF. CDR3 DNA: TGTGCCAGCAGAACAGGGGACAGGGTTATGACCCAGTACTTC.

The rearrangement uses TRBV18 and TRBJ2-7, with D unresolved. This CDR3 comprises 12 residues. Germline V lookup: CDR1 KGHSH, CDR2 LQKENI. The V end lost 3 bases, the J end lost 3 bases, and 6 bases lay between the germline ends. DNA of the CDR3: TGTGCCAGCTCACCTACTCACTACGAGCAGTACTTC. It translates to CASSPTHYEQYF.

This chain links TRBV5-1 with TRBJ2-2; TRBD2 is a possible D gene (5 bases). The germline V gene encodes CDR1 SGHRS and CDR2 YFSETQ. The CDR3 spans 16 residues. The V end lost 0 bases, the J end lost 0 bases, and 9 bases lay between the germline ends. This CDR3 reads CASSLGGSANTGELFF. CDR3 bases: TGCGCCAGCAGCTTGGGTGGGAGCGCGAACACCGGGGAGCTGTTTTTT.

This chain joins TRBV5-8 and TRBJ1-5; D call uncertain. CDR3 length equals 15 residues. Germline V gives CDR1 SGHTS, CDR2 YDEGEE. V dropped 1 base and J dropped 0 bases, with 8 bases sitting between them. The DNA for the CDR3 is TGTGCCAGCAGCTTGCAGCGAAATAGCAATCAGCCCCAGCATTTT. This gives the protein CASSLQRNSNQPQHF. The full variable domain, completed using reference TRBV5-8 and TRBJ1-5, is EAGVTQSPTHLIKTRGQQATLRCSPISGHTSVYWYQQALGLGLQFLLWYDEGEERNRGNFPPRFSGRQFPNYSSELNVNALELEDSALYLCASSLQRNSNQPQHFGDGTRLSIL.

V usage is TRBV7-2 and J usage is TRBJ2-2; a weak D match, TRBD1 (6 bases). CDR1 SGHTA and CDR2 FQGNSA come from the germline V gene. This CDR3 comprises 16 residues. Trimming removed 1 base at V and 4 bases at J, with 13 bases between. CDR3 amino acids: CASSLVPGVGTGELFF. In DNA form, the CDR3 reads TGTGCCAGCAGCTTAGTCCCAGGGGTGGGCACCGGGGAGCTGTTTTTT.

The rearrangement joins TRBV6-5 to TRBJ2-2; D possibly matches TRBD1 or TRBD2 (7 bases each). Germline CDR1 and CDR2: MNHEY and SVGAGI. The CDR3 has 14 residues. V lost 6 bases and J lost 7, with 15 bases in between. CDR3 sequence (DNA): TGTGCCAGCAGCCCGCAGGGGGGGGGCGGGGAGCTGTTTTTT. This gives the protein CASSPQGGGGELFF.

V usage is TRBV28 and J usage is TRBJ1-2, with D unclear. Per germline, CDR1 MDHEN and CDR2 SYDVKM. This CDR3 is built from 12 residues. V was trimmed by 2 bases and J by 5 bases, leaving 6 bases between them. The CDR3 here is CASSLREYGYTF. The CDR3 DNA is TGTGCCAGCAGTTTAAGAGAGTATGGCTACACCTTC.

This chain connects TRBV18 to TRBJ2-7; 15 bases match TRBD2. J lost 4 bases, V lost 4 bases, and 2 bases had no gene match. In germline, CDR1 is KGHSH, CDR2 LQKENI. The CDR3 spans 15 residues. The CDR3 loop reads CASSQGLAGGYEQYF. CDR3 in DNA: TGTGCCAGCTCACAGGGACTAGCGGGGGGTTACGAGCAGTACTTC.